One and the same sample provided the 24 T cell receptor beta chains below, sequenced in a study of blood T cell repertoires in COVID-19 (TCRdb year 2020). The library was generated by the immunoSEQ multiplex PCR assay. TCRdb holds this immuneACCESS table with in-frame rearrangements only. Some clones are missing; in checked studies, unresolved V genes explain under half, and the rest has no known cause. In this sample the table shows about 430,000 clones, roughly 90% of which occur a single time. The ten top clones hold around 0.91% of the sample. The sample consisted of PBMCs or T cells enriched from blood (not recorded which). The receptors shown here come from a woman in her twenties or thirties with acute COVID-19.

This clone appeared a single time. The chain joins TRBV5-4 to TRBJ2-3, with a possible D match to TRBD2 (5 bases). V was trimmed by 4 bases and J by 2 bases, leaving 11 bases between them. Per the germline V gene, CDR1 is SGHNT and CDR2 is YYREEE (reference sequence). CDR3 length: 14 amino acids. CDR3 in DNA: TGTGCCAGCAGCCCGGACTTCCTCACAGATACGCAGTATTTT. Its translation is CASSPDFLTDTQYF.

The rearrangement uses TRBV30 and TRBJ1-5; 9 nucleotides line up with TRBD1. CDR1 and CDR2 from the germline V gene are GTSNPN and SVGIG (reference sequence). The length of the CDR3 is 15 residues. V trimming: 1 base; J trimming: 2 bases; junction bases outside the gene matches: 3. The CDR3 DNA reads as TGTGCCTGGAGTGCACAGGGGGCACGCAATCAGCCCCAGCATTTT. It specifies CAWSAQGARNQPQHF.

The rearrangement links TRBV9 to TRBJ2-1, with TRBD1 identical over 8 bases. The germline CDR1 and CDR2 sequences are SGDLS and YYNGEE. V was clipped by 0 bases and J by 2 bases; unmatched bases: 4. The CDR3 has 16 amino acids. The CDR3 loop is CASSVGTGTPYNEQFF. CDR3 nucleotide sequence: TGTGCCAGCAGCGTAGGGACAGGGACCCCCTACAATGAGCAGTTCTTC.

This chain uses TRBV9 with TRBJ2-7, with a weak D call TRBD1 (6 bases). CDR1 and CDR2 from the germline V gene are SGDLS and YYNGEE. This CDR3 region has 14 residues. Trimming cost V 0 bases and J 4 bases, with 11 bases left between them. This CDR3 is CASSVDWGRYEQYF. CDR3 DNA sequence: TGTGCCAGCAGCGTAGACTGGGGGCGATACGAGCAGTACTTC.

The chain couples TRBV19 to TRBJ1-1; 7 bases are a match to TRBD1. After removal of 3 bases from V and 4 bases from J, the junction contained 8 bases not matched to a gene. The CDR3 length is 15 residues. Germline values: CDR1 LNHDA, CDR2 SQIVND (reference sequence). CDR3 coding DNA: TGTGCCAGTAGTATTCGGGCAGGGGGTCTCACTGAAGCTTTCTTT. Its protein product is CASSIRAGGLTEAFF.

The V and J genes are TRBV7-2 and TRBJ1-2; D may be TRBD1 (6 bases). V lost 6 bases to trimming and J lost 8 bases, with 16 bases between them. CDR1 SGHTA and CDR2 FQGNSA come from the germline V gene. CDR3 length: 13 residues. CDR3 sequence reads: CASRDSGQYGYTF. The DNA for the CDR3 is TGTGCCAGCAGAGACTCAGGACAGTACGGCTACACCTTC.

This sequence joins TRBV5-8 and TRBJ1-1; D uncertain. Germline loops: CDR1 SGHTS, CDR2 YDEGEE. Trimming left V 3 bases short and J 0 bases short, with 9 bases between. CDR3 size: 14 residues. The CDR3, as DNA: TGTGCCAGCAGCTCCGACATCGTGAACACTGAAGCTTTCTTT. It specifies CASSSDIVNTEAFF. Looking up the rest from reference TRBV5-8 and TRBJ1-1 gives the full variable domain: EAGVTQSPTHLIKTRGQQATLRCSPISGHTSVYWYQQALGLGLQFLLWYDEGEERNRGNFPPRFSGRQFPNYSSELNVNALELEDSALYLCASSSDIVNTEAFFGQGTRLTVV.

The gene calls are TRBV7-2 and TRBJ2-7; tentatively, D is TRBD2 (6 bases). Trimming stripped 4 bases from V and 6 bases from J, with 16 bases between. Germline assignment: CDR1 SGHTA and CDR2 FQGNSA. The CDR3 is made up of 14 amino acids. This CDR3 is CASSWTRGIREQYF. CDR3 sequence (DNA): TGTGCCAGCAGCTGGACCCGGGGGATACGCGAGCAGTACTTC. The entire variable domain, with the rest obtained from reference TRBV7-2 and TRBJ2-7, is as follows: GAGVSQSPSNKVTEKGKDVELRCDPISGHTALYWYRQSLGQGLEFLIYFQGNSAPDKSGLPSDRFSAERTGGSVSTLTIQRTQQEDSAVYLCASSWTRGIREQYFGPGTRLTVT.

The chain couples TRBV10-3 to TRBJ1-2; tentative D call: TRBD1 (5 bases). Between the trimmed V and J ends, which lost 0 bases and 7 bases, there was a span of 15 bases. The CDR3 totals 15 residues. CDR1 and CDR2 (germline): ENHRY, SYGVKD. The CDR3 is CAISESFGREGGYTF. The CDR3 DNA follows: TGTGCCATCAGTGAGTCTTTCGGCAGGGAAGGTGGCTACACCTTC.

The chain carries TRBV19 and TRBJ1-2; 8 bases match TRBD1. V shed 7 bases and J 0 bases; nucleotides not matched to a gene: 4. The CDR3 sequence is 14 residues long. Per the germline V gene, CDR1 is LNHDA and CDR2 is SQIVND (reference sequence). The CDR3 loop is CASKTGGANYGYTF. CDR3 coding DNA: TGTGCCAGTAAAACAGGGGGAGCTAACTATGGCTACACCTTC.

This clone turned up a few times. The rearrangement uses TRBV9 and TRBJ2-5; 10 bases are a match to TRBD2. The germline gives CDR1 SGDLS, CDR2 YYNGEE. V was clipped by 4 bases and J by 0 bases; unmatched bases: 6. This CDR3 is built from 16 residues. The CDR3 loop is CASSSLAGGYQETQYF. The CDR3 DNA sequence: TGTGCCAGCAGCTCATTAGCGGGGGGTTACCAAGAGACCCAGTACTTC. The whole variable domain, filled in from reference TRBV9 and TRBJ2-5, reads DSGVTQTPKHLITATGQRVTLRCSPRSGDLSVYWYQQSLDQGLQFLIQYYNGEERAKGNILERFSAQQFPDLHSELNLSSLELGDSALYFCASSSLAGGYQETQYFGPGTRLLVL.

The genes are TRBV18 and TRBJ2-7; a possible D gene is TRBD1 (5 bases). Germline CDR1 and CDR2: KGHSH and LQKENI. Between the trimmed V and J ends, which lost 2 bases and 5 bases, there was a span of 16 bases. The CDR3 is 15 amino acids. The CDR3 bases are TGTGCCAGCTCACCAAGCCAGGGAAGTTTCGACGAGCAGTACTTC. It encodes CASSPSQGSFDEQYF.

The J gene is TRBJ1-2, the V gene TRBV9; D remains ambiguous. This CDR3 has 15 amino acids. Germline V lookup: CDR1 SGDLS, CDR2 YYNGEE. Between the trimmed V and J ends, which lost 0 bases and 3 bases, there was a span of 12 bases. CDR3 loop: CASSVGGGLHYGYTF. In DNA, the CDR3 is TGTGCCAGCAGCGTAGGAGGAGGGTTACACTATGGCTACACCTTC.

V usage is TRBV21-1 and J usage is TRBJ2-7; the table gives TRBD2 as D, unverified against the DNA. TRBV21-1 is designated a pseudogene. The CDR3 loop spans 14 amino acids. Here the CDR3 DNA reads TGTGCCAGCAGCCGCCCGGGTGACGTCTACGAGCAGTACTTC. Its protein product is CASSRPGDVYEQYF.

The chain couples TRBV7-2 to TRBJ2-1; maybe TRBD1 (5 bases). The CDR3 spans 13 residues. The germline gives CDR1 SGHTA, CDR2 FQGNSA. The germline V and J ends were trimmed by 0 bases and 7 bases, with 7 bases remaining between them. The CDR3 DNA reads TGTGCCAGCAGCTTAGCCAAGGGGAATGAGCAGTTCTTC. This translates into CASSLAKGNEQFF.

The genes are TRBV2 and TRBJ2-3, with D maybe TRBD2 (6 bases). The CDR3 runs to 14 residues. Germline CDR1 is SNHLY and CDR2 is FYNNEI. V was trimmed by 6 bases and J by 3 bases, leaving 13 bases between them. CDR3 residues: CASRVFGGTDTQYF. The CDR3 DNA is TGTGCCAGCAGGGTATTCGGGGGTACAGATACGCAGTATTTT.

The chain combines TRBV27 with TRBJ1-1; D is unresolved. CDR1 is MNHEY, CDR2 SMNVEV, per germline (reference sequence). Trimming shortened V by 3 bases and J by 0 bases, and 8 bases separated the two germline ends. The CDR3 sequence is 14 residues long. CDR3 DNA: TGTGCCAGCAGTTTCGGTGCTTTGAACACTGAAGCTTTCTTT. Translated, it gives CASSFGALNTEAFF.

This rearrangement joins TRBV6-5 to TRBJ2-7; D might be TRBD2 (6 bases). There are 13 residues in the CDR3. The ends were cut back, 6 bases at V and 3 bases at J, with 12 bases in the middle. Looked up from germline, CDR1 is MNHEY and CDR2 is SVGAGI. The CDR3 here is CASSIDGGYEQYF. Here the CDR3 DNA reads TGTGCCAGCAGCATCGACGGGGGCTACGAGCAGTACTTC.

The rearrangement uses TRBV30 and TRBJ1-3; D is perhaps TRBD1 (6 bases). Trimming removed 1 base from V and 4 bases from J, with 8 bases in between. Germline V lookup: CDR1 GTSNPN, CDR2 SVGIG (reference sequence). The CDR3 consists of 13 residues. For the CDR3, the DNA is TGTGCCTGGAGTGGGACAGTCGGAAACACCATATATTTT. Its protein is CAWSGTVGNTIYF.

The CDR3 nucleotides are TGTGCCAGCATGTCCCGAACTGATTCACCCCTCCACTTT. Encoded protein: CASMSRTDSPLHF. V and J are TRBV6-5 and TRBJ1-6; no clear D gene. CDR1 is MNHEY, CDR2 SVGAGI, per germline. This CDR3 is 13 amino acids long. The ends were cut back, 7 bases at V and 8 bases at J, with 12 bases in the middle.

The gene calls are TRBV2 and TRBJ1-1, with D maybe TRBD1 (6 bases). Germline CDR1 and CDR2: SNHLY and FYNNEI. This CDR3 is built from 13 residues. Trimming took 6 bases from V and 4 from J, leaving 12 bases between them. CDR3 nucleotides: TGTGCCAGCAGACGAACAGGGTCCACTGAAGCTTTCTTT. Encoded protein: CASRRTGSTEAFF.

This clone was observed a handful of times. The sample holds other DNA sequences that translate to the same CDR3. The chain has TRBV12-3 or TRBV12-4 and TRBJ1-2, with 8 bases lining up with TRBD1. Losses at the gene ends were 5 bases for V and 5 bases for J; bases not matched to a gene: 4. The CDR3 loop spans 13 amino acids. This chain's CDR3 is CASSPGQGYGYTF. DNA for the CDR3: TGTGCCAGCAGTCCCGGACAGGGATATGGCTACACCTTC.

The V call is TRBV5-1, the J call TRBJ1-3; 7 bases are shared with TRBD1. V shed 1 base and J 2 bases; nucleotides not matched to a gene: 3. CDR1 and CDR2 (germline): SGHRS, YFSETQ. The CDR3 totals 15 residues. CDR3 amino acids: CASSLTGDPGNTIYF. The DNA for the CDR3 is TGCGCCAGCAGCTTGACAGGGGACCCTGGAAACACCATATATTTT.

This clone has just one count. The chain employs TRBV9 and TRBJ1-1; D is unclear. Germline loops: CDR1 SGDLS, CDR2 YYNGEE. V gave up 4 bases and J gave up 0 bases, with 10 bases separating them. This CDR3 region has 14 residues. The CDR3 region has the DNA TGTGCCAGCAGCCCCGGCGGTCTGAACACTGAAGCTTTCTTT. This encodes CASSPGGLNTEAFF.